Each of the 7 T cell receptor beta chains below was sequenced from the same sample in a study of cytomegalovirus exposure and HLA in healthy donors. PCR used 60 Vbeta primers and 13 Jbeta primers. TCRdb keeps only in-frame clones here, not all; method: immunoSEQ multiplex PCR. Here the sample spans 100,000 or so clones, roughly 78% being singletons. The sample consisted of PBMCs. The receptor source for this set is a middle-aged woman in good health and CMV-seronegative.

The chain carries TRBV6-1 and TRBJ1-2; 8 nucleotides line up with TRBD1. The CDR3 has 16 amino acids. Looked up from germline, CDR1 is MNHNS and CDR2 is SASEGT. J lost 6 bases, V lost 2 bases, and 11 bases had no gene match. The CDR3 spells CASSESPQGAIDGYTF. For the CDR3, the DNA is TGTGCCAGCAGTGAAAGCCCCCAGGGGGCAATCGATGGCTACACCTTC.

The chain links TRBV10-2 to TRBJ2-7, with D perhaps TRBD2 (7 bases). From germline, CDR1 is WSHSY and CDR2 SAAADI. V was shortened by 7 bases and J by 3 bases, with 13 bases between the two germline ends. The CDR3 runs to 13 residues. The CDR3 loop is CASISGGNYEQYF. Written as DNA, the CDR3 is TGCGCCAGCATTTCGGGGGGCAACTACGAGCAGTACTTC.

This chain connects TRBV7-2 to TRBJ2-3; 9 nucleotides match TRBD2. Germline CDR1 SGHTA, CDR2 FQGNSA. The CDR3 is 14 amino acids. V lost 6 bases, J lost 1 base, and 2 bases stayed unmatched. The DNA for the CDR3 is TGTGCCAGCAGACGGACTAGCGGCACAGATACGCAGTATTTT. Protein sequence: CASRRTSGTDTQYF.

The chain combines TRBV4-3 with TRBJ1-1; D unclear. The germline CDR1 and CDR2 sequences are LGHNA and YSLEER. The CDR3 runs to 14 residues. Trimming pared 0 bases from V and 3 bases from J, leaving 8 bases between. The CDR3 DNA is TGCGCCAGCAGCCAAGACGAGAGGCACACTGAAGCTTTCTTT. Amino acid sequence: CASSQDERHTEAFF.

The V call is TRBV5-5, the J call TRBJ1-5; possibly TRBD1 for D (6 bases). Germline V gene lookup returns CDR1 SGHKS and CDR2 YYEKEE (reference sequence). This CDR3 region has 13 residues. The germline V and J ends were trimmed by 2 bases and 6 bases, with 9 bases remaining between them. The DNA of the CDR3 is TGTGCCAGCAGCTTCGGGGGGCTTCAGCCCCAGCATTTT. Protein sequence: CASSFGGLQPQHF.

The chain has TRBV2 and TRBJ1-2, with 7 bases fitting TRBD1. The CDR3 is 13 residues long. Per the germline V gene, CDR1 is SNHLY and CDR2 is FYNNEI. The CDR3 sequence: CAQGQGPNYGYTF. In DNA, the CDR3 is TGTGCACAGGGGCAGGGCCCTAACTATGGCTACACCTTC.

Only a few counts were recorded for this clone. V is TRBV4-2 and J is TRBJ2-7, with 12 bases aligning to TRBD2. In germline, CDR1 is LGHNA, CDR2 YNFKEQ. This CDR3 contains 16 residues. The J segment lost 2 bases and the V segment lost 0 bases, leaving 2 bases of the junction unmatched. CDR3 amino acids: CASSQDSSGRAYEQYF. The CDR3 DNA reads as TGTGCCAGCAGCCAAGATTCTAGCGGGAGGGCCTACGAGCAGTACTTC.